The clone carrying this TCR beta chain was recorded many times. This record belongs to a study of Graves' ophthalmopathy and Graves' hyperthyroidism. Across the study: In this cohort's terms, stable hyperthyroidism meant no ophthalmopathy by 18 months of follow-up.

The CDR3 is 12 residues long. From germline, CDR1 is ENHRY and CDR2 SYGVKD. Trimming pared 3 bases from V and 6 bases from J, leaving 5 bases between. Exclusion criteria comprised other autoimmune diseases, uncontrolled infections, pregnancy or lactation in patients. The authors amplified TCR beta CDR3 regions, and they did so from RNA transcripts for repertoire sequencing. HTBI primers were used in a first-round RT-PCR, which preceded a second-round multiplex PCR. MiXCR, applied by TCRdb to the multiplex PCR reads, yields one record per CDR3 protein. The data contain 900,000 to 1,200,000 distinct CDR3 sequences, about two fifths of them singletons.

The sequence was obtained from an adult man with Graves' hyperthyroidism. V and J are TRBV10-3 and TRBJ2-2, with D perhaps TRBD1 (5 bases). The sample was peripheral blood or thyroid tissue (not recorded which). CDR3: CAISEGAGELFF. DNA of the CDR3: TGTGCCATCAGTGAAGGGGCCGGGGAGCTGTTTTTT.